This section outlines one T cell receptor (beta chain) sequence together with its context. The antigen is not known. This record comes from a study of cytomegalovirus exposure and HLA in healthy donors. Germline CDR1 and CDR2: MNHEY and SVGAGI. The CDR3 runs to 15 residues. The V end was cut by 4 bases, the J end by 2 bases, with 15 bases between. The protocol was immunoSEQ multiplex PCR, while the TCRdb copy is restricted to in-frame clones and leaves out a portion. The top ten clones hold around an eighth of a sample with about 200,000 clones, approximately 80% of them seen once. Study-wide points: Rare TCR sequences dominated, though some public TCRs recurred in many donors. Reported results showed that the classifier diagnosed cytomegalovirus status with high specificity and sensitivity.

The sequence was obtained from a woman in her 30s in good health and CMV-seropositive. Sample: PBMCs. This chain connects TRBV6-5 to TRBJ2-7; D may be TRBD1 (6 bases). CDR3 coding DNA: TGTGCCAGCAGTTTTTATGAGGACAGCCCCTACGAGCAGTACTTC. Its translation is CASSFYEDSPYEQYF.